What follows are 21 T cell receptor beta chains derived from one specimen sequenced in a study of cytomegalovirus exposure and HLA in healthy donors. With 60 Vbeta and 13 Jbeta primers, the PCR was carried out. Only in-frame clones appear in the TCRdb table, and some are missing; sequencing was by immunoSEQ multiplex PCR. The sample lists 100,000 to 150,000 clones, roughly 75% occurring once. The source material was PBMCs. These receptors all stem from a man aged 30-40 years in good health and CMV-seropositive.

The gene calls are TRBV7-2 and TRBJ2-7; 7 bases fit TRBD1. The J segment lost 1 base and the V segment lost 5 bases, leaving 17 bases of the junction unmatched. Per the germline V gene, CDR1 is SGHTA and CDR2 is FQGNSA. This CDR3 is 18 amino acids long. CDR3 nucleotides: TGTGCCAGCAGCCCACGGGACAGTCGAGAGGGGATATCCTACGAGCAGTACTTC. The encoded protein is CASSPRDSREGISYEQYF. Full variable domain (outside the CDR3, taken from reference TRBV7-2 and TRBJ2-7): GAGVSQSPSNKVTEKGKDVELRCDPISGHTALYWYRQSLGQGLEFLIYFQGNSAPDKSGLPSDRFSAERTGGSVSTLTIQRTQQEDSAVYLCASSPRDSREGISYEQYFGPGTRLTVT.

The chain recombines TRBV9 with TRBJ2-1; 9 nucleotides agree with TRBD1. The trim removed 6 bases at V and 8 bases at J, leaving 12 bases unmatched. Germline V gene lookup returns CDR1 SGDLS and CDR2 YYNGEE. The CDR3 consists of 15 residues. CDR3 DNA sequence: TGTGCCAGCACCAACGGGGACAGGGTGGCCGATGAGCAGTTCTTC. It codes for CASTNGDRVADEQFF.

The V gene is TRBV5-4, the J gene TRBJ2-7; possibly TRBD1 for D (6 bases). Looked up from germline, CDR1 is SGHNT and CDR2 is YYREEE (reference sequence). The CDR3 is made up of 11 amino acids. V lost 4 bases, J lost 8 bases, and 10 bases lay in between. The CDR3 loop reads CASSTGQQQYF. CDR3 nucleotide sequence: TGTGCCAGCAGCACCGGACAGCAGCAGTACTTC.

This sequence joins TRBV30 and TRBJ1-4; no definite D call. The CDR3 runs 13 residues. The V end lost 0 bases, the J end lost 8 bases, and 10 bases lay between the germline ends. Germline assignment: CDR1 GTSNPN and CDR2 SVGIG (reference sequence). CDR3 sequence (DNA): TGTGCCTGGAGTGTAGGCCAGGCCGAAAAACTGTTTTTT. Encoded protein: CAWSVGQAEKLFF. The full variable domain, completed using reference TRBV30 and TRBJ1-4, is SQTIHQWPATLVQPVGSPLSLECTVEGTSNPNLYWYRQAAGRGLQLLFYSVGIGQISSEVPQNLSASRPQDRQFILSSKKLLLSDSGFYLCAWSVGQAEKLFFGSGTQLSVL.

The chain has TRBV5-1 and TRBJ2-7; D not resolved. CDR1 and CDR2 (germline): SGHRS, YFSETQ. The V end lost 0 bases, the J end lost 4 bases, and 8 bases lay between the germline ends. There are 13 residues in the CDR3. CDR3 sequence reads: CASSLDADYEQYF. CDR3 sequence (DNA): TGCGCCAGCAGCTTGGATGCGGATTACGAGCAGTACTTC.

CDR3 DNA: TGTGCCAGTAGTATTCTTGAGGACACTGAAGCTTTCTTT. This gives the protein CASSILEDTEAFF. This sequence joins TRBV19 and TRBJ1-1; D remains ambiguous. Trimming took off 3 bases at V and 3 bases at J, with 8 bases between the two ends. The V gene's germline CDR1 is LNHDA and CDR2 SQIVND (reference sequence). This CDR3 region has 13 residues.

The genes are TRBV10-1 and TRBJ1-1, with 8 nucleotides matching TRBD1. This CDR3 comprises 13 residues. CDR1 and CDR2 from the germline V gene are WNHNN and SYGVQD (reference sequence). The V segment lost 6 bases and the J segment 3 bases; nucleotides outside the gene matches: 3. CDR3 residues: CASSLQGDTEAFF. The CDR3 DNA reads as TGCGCCAGCAGCCTACAGGGGGACACTGAAGCTTTCTTT.

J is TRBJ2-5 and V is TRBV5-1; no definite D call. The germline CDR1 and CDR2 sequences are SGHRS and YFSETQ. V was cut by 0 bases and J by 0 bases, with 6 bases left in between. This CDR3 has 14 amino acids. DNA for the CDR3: TGCGCCAGCAGCTTGGGGGCGTACCAAGAGACCCAGTACTTC. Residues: CASSLGAYQETQYF.

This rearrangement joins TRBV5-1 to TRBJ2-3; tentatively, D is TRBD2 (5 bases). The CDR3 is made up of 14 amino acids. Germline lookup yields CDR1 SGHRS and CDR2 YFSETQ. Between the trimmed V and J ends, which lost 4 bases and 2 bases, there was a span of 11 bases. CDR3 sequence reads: CASSLGLATDTQYF. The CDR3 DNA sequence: TGCGCCAGCAGCCTCGGACTTGCCACAGATACGCAGTATTTT. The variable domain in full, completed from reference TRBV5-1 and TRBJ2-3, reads KAGVTQTPRYLIKTRGQQVTLSCSPISGHRSVSWYQQTPGQGLQFLFEYFSETQRNKGNFPGRFSGRQFSNSRSEMNVSTLELGDSALYLCASSLGLATDTQYFGPGTRLTVL.

CDR3 residues: CASSQDWAEQFF. CDR3 in DNA: TGCGCCAGCAGCCAAGATTGGGCTGAGCAGTTCTTC. V is TRBV4-3 and J is TRBJ2-1; no definite D call. Germline CDR1 LGHNA, CDR2 YSLEER. The germline V and J ends were trimmed by 0 bases and 9 bases, with 6 bases remaining between them. This CDR3 is built from 12 residues.

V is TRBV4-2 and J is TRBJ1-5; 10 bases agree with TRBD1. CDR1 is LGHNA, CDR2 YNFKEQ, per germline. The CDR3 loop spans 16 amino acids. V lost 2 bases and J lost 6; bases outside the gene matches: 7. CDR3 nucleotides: TGTGCCAGCAGCCAAAGGACGGGACAGGGGTTTCAGCCCCAGCATTTT. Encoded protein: CASSQRTGQGFQPQHF.

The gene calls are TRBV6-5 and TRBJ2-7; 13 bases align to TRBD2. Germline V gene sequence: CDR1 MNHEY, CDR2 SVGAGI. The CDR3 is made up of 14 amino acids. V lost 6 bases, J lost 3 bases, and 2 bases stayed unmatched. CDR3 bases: TGTGCCAGCAGACGACTAGCGGGGGGCTACGAGCAGTACTTC. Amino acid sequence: CASRRLAGGYEQYF.

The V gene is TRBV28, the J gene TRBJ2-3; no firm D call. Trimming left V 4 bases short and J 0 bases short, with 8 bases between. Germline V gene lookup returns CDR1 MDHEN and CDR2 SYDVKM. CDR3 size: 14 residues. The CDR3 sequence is CASSSGGSTDTQYF. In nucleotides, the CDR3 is TGTGCCAGCAGTTCAGGTGGTAGCACAGATACGCAGTATTTT.

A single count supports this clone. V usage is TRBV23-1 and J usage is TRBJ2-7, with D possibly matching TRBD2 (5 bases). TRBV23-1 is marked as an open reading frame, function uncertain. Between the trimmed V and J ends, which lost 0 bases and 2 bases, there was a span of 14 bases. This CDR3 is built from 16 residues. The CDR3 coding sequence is TGCGCCAGCAGTCAATCCCCCAGGCCCGGGACCTACGAGCAGTACTTC. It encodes CASSQSPRPGTYEQYF.

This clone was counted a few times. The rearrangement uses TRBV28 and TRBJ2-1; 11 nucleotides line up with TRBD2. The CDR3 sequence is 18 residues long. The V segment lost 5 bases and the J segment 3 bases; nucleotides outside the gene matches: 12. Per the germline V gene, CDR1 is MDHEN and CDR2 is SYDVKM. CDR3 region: CASSPMPGLAADYNEQFF. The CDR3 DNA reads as TGTGCCAGCAGTCCCATGCCGGGACTAGCGGCGGACTACAATGAGCAGTTCTTC.

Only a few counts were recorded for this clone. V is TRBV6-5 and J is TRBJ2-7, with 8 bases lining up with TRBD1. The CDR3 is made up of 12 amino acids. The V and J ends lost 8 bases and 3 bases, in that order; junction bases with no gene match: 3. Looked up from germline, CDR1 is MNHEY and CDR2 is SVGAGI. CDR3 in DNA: TGTGCCAGCCGGGACAGGCACTACGAGCAGTACTTC. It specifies CASRDRHYEQYF.

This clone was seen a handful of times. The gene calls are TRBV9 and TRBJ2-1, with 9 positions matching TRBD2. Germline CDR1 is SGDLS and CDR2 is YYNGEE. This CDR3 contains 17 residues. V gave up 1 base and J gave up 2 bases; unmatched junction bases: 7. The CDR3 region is CASSVNPSSGTYNEQFF. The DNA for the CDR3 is TGTGCCAGCAGCGTAAACCCGTCTAGCGGGACCTACAATGAGCAGTTCTTC. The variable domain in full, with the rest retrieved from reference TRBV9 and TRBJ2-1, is DSGVTQTPKHLITATGQRVTLRCSPRSGDLSVYWYQQSLDQGLQFLIQYYNGEERAKGNILERFSAQQFPDLHSELNLSSLELGDSALYFCASSVNPSSGTYNEQFFGPGTRLTVL.

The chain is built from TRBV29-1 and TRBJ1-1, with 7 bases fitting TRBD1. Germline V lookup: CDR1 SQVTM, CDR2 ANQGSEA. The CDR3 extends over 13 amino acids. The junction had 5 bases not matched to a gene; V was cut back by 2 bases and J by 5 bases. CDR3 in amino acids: CSVERGGDTEAFF. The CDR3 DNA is TGCAGCGTTGAAAGAGGGGGCGATACTGAAGCTTTCTTT.

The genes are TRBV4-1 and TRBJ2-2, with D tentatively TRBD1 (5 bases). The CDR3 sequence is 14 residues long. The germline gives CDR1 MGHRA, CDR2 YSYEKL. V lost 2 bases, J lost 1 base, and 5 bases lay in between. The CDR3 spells CASSQRGNTGELFF. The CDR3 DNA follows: TGCGCCAGCAGCCAAAGGGGGAACACCGGGGAGCTGTTTTTT.

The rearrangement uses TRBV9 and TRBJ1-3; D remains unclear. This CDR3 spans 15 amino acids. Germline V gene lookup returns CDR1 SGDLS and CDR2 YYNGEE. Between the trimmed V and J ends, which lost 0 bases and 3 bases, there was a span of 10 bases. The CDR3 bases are TGTGCCAGCAGCGTAGAGCATCCCCTTGGAAACACCATATATTTT. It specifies CASSVEHPLGNTIYF.

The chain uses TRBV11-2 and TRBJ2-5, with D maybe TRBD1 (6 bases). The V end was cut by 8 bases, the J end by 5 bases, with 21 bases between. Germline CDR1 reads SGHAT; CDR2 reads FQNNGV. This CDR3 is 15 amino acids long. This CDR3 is CASGLNRVQLETQYF. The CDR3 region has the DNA TGTGCCAGCGGCCTGAACAGGGTACAGCTGGAGACCCAGTACTTC.